The present TCR beta chain was sequenced within a study of shared clonotypes between healthy human individuals. Positively selected for CCR7, the CD45RO-negative cells used as naive CD8 cells excluded terminally differentiated effector memory CD45RA+ cells. Sequenced by immunoSEQ multiplex PCR; TCRdb stores in-frame clones only, minus some. The sample shows about 2.1 million clones, 93% of them seen only once. Germline trimming cut 1 base from V and 3 bases from J; bases unmatched to any gene: 2. The germline gives CDR1 MGHDK, CDR2 SYGVNS. The CDR3 is 14 amino acids. The TCR sequence derives from a young man in good health. Some clones in this sample may be carry-over from other donors' samples. The chain joins TRBV25-1 to TRBJ2-7; 8 bases match TRBD2. Sequenced material: naive CD8+ T cells from PBMCs. CDR3 sequence: CASSESSGHYEQYF. CDR3 nucleotide sequence: TGTGCCAGCAGTGAATCTAGCGGGCACTACGAGCAGTACTTC.